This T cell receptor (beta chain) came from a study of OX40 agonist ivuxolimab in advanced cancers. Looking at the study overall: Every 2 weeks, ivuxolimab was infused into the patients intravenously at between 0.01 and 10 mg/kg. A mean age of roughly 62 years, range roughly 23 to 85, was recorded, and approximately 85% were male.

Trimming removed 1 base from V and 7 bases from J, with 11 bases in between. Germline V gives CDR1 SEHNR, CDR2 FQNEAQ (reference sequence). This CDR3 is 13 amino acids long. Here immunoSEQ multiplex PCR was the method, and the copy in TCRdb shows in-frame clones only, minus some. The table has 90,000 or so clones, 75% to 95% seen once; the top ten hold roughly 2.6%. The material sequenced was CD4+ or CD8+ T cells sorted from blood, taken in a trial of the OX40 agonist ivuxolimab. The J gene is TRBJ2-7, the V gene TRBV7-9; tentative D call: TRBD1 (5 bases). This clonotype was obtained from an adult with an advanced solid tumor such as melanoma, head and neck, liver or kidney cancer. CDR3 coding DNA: TGTGCCAGCAGCTTAGGTGCAGGGAATGAGCAGTACTTC. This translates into CASSLGAGNEQYF.